This T cell receptor beta chain is drawn from a study of shared clonotypes between healthy human individuals. Germline CDR1 and CDR2: SGHVS and FQNEAQ. The V end was cut by 6 bases, the J end by 3 bases, with 11 bases between. CDR3 length equals 13 residues. Every one of the donors was a Caucasian adult that lived in Nashville, Tennessee. Sequenced by immunoSEQ multiplex PCR; TCRdb stores in-frame clones only, minus some. The sample yields around 2.1 million clones, approximately 94% seen once. The receptor comes from a man aged 18-30 years in good health. The chain employs TRBV7-8 and TRBJ1-1, with D perhaps TRBD1 (6 bases). Material: naive CD4+ T cells sorted from blood. Subset: CD45RA+ positively selected. CDR3 region: CASRDRRDTEAFF. CDR3 sequence (DNA): TGTGCCAGCAGAGACAGGCGGGACACTGAAGCTTTCTTT.